The 12 T cell receptor beta chains given below trace back to one sample, sequenced in a study of blood T cell repertoires in COVID-19. Libraries were prepared by immunoSEQ multiplex PCR; TCRdb keeps only in-frame clonotypes and omits some of them. The table records approximately 100,000 clones, around four fifths of them present only once. Sequenced sample: peripheral blood. These receptors originate from a woman aged 60-70 years with acute or convalescent COVID-19.

This chain joins TRBV11-3 and TRBJ2-5; D is perhaps TRBD1 (5 bases). V lost 4 bases and J 2 bases, leaving 20 bases between the germline ends. The CDR3 length is 17 residues. Germline assignment: CDR1 SGHNT and CDR2 YENEEA. In nucleotides, the CDR3 is TGTGCCAGCAGCTCATCCAATAGCATGGACAATCAAGAGACCCAGTACTTC. As protein: CASSSSNSMDNQETQYF. Combining the CDR3 with reference TRBV11-3 and TRBJ2-5 gives the whole variable domain EAGVVQSPRYKIIEKKQPVAFWCNPISGHNTLYWYLQNLGQGPELLIRYENEEAVDDSQLPKDRFSAERLKGVDSTLKIQPAELGDSAVYLCASSSSNSMDNQETQYFGPGTRLLVL.

The chain carries TRBV18 and TRBJ2-7; the D is unclear. The germline gives CDR1 KGHSH, CDR2 LQKENI. V lost 0 bases to trimming and J lost 5 bases, with 8 bases between them. The CDR3 is 13 amino acids. CDR3 nucleotide sequence: TGTGCCAGCTCACCACCTCGCGAGGACGAGCAGTACTTC. Translation: CASSPPREDEQYF.

This rearrangement joins TRBV7-9 to TRBJ2-5; 11 nucleotides agree with TRBD1. The CDR3 runs to 13 residues. Germline-derived CDR1 and CDR2 are SEHNR and FQNEAQ (reference sequence). V dropped 5 bases and J dropped 7; count of bases not matched to a gene: 3. CDR3 in DNA: TGTGCCAGCAGCCTCGGACAGGGGGCGACCCAGTACTTC. This encodes CASSLGQGATQYF.

The J gene is TRBJ2-5, the V gene TRBV5-6; a weak D match, TRBD2 (5 bases). CDR3 length: 13 amino acids. The germline V gene has CDR1 SGHDT and CDR2 YYEEEE. Trimming left V 5 bases short and J 5 bases short, with 13 bases between. CDR3 bases: TGTGCCAGCAGTTCGGGGTGGTCGGAGACCCAGTACTTC. It translates to CASSSGWSETQYF.

This chain connects TRBV28 to TRBJ2-6; D unresolved. CDR3 size: 15 residues. V lost 3 bases to trimming and J lost 1 base, with 7 bases between them. Germline V gene lookup returns CDR1 MDHEN and CDR2 SYDVKM. The CDR3 here is CASSLAGSGANVLTF. The CDR3, as DNA: TGTGCCAGCAGTTTGGCAGGATCTGGGGCCAACGTCCTGACTTTC.

In DNA form, the CDR3 reads TGCAGCACCTTGGGGGGGAACCCTAACAATGAGCAGTTCTTC. Encoded protein: CSTLGGNPNNEQFF. This chain joins TRBV29-1 and TRBJ2-1; 7 bases align to TRBD2. In germline, CDR1 is SQVTM, CDR2 ANQGSEA. V was pared by 8 bases and J by 5 bases, with 12 bases of the junction left unmatched. The CDR3 is 14 amino acids.

The chain links TRBV11-2 to TRBJ1-1; no clear D. Germline V gives CDR1 SGHAT, CDR2 FQNNGV. The CDR3 covers 12 residues. The V and J ends lost 3 bases and 5 bases respectively, with 7 bases between them. The chain's CDR3 is CASSFRGTEAFF. The CDR3 region has the DNA TGTGCCAGCAGCTTCCGCGGAACTGAAGCTTTCTTT.

V gene TRBV7-9 combines with J gene TRBJ2-7; D not certain. Between the trimmed V and J ends, which lost 4 bases and 6 bases, there was a span of 10 bases. The length of the CDR3 is 12 residues. Germline V gives CDR1 SEHNR, CDR2 FQNEAQ (reference sequence). The DNA for the CDR3 is TGTGCCAGCAGCTACGGAGTACGCGAGCAGTACTTC. This sequence encodes CASSYGVREQYF. The full variable domain, completed using reference TRBV7-9 and TRBJ2-7, is DTGVSQNPRHKITKRGQNVTFRCDPISEHNRLYWYRQTLGQGPEFLTYFQNEAQLEKSRLLSDRFSAERPKGSFSTLEIQRTEQGDSAMYLCASSYGVREQYFGPGTRLTVT.

The V call is TRBV30, the J call TRBJ2-5, with D maybe TRBD1 (5 bases). The CDR3 length is 13 residues. With 7 bases removed from V and 5 bases from J, the gap between germline ends came to 17 bases. The germline V gene encodes CDR1 GTSNPN and CDR2 SVGIG (reference sequence). CDR3 sequence: CASSSGFWETQYF. CDR3 DNA: TGTGCCTCCTCTTCAGGGTTTTGGGAGACCCAGTACTTC.

The chain carries TRBV10-3 and TRBJ1-2; a possible D gene is TRBD1 (6 bases). Germline values: CDR1 ENHRY, CDR2 SYGVKD. V lost 7 bases and J lost 5, with 14 bases in between. The CDR3 is 13 residues long. CDR3 sequence: CAINREAGYGYTF. CDR3 nucleotide sequence: TGTGCCATCAACAGGGAAGCGGGGTATGGCTACACCTTC.

The chain joins TRBV15 to TRBJ2-5; tentatively, D is TRBD1 (5 bases). Per germline, CDR1 LNHNV and CDR2 YYDKDF (reference sequence). The CDR3 has 16 amino acids. Trimming left V 0 bases short and J 2 bases short, with 13 bases between. The CDR3 DNA is TGTGCCACCAGCAGAGACTACCAGGGAATTCAAGAGACCCAGTACTTC. Translation: CATSRDYQGIQETQYF.

This chain joins TRBV3-1 (or the pseudogene TRBV3-2) and TRBJ1-1; D remains ambiguous. The germline V gene encodes CDR1 LGHDT and CDR2 YNNKEL (reference sequence). V was pared by 9 bases and J by 4 bases, with 12 bases between. This CDR3 region has 12 residues. The CDR3 loop is CASSNLATEAFF. DNA of the CDR3: TGTGCCAGTTCCAACTTAGCCACTGAAGCTTTCTTT.